This T cell receptor (beta chain) stems from a study of CD8 T cells in ankylosing spondylitis. TCRdb reprocessed the 5' RACE reads via MiXCR and lists one record per CDR3 protein. The sample shows around 340,000 distinct CDR3 sequences, roughly 20% of them seen only once. This receptor was obtained from a male donor with ankylosing spondylitis or in good health (not recorded which). The sequenced sample was blood, either unsorted or a sorted T cell fraction (not recorded which).

Here the CDR3 DNA reads TGCGCCAGCAGCCAGAGACAGGGTATCTTCAATGAGCAGTTCTTC. Encoded protein: CASSQRQGIFNEQFF. The V call is TRBV4-1, the J call TRBJ2-1; TRBD1 matches at 7 bases. Germline loops: CDR1 MGHRA, CDR2 YSYEKL. This CDR3 comprises 15 residues. Unmatched junction bases numbered 8, after V lost 3 bases and J lost 6 bases.